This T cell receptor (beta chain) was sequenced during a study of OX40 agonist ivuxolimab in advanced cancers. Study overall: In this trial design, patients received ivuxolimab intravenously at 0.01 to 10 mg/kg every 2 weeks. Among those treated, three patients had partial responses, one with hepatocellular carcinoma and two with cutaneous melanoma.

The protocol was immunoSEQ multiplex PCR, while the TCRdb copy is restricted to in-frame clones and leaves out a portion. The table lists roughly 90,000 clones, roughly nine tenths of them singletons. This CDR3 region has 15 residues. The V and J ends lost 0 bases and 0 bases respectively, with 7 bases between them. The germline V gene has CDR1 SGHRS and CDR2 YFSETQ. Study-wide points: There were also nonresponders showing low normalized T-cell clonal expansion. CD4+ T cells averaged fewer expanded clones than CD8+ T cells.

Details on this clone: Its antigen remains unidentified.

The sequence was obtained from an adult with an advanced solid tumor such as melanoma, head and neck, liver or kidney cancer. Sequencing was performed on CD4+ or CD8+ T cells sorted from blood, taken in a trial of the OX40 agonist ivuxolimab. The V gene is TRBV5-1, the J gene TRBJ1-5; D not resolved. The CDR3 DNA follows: TGCGCCAGCAGCTTGGGACACAGTAGCAATCAGCCCCAGCATTTT. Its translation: CASSLGHSSNQPQHF.